This entry describes one T cell receptor beta chain. Its antigen remains unidentified. The input lacks base qualities; no much larger clone sits a single base away. This sample is drawn from a study of blood T cell repertoires in COVID-19 (TCRdb year 2020). Context from the whole study: Samples covering the acute and convalescent phases of COVID-19 were provided by collaborators in the United States, Italy and Spain. Nearly every sample came with metadata listing a de-identified subject ID, COVID-19 status, age in years and sex. Deeply sampled blood TCRbeta repertoires from subjects exposed to, actively infected with, or recovered from COVID-19 were included in the dataset. The samples were drawn from the first 160 participants of the ongoing ImmuneRACE study and from over 950 subjects provided by 6 global collaborators. Where available, HLA class I and class II types were taken from metadata supplied by the sample provider and were not determined by assay-based typing. The repertoires were released in a freely available public database intended as a resource for research on the immune response to SARS-CoV-2. The prospective study material was composed of cDNA or gDNA derived from T cells, B-cell-depleted T cells, or PBMCs.

TCRbeta CDR3 regions were amplified from genomic DNA using the immunoSEQ Assay, a bias-controlled multiplex PCR. The paper's data handling went like this. The number of nucleated cells in each sample was estimated by amplification of reference gene primers within the assay. Sequence reads were collapsed and filtered to measure the absolute abundance of every unique TCRbeta CDR3 rearrangement. Productive Simpson clonality was computed per sample as the square root of Simpson's diversity index over productive rearrangements. Not all clones reach the TCRdb copy of this immuneACCESS table, which keeps in-frame sequences only. Checked studies attribute under half of the gap to unresolved V genes and leave the rest unexplained. That table gives V, J and clone size, and the DNA gave D and trimming. A total of roughly 500,000 clones appear in this sample, approximately 88% of them only once. In total, the top ten clones hold over 1.5% of the sample.

The CDR3, from cysteine to phenylalanine, totals 15 residues. Only the CDR3 region is kept as DNA, spanning 45 bases read in frame from base 1. Trimming takes 4 bases off V and 1 base off J; junction bases not matched to a gene: 7. The germline V gene yields SGDLS for CDR1 and YYNGEE for CDR2. Enrolling through a virtual design, the prospective study's participants ranged in age from roughly 18 to 95 years and lived across some 22 United States geographic areas. To assign participants to cohorts, the prospective study relied on clinical history that participants themselves reported in a screening survey and a study questionnaire. Recovered participants in ImmuneRACE Cohort 3 were defined as having two consecutive negative NP/OP PCR tests, clearance from a healthcare professional, or resolution of symptoms. Mobile phlebotomists in the prospective study collected whole blood, serum and a nasopharyngeal or oropharyngeal swab from every participant. Prospective study participants could optionally give additional blood draws and questionnaires over a 2-month period. Prospective study blood samples were shipped either frozen or at room temperature before DNA extraction.

What the work shows at the level of the full study, not this receptor alone: Clinical and demographic metadata were provided uncurated, with the amount varying by source and participant.

The source is a woman between 35 and 50 years old who had recovered from COVID-19. Here the chain combines TRBV9 and TRBJ2-5; a stretch of 7 junction bases matches TRBD1. Sequenced material: PBMCs or T cells enriched from blood (not recorded which). The encoded CDR3 is CASSLTRTGQETQYF. Read as DNA, the sequence is TGTGCCAGCAGCCTCACCCGGACAGGCCAAGAGACCCAGTACTTC.